This TCR beta chain originates from a study of blood T cell repertoires in COVID-19. Study in general: Cohort 3 donors were reported recovered after two negative PCRs, clearance, or symptom resolution.

Profiled with immunoSEQ multiplex PCR; TCRdb holds only in-frame clones, not every one. Here the sample spans 120,000 to 150,000 clones, under 90% being singletons. This CDR3 comprises 13 residues. Per the germline V gene, CDR1 is MNHEY and CDR2 is SVGAGI. Trimming took 7 bases from V and 3 from J; bases not matched to a gene: 2. Sequencing was done on a sample of PBMCs or T cells enriched from blood (not recorded which). The receptor was isolated from a man between 50 and 59 years old in a cohort exposed to, infected with or recovered from COVID-19 (not recorded which). The chain joins TRBV6-5 to TRBJ2-5, with TRBD1 matching 10 bases. CDR3 sequence (DNA): TGTGCCAGCAAAGGACAGGGGGAAGAGACCCAGTACTTC. Residues: CASKGQGEETQYF.